The 17 T cell receptor beta chains below all came from one sample that was sequenced in a study of CXCR3-negative and CXCR3-positive naive CD8 T cells. 5' RACE with UMI labels generated the TRB cDNA libraries. TCRdb reprocessed the 5' RACE reads and keeps a single row for each CDR3 protein, giving no DNA. The sample has tens of thousands of distinct CDR3 sequences, and its top ten clones hold about 1.1%. Sequenced: naive CXCR3- CD8+ T cells from blood. Documented subset: CD45RO-CCR7+CD27+CD95- naive CD8+ T cells lacking CXCR3 (TNR3-). All receptors come from a human donor in good health. Some clones in this sample may be carry-over from other donors' samples.

CDR3 residues: CASSSGTSDSYEQYF. The V call is TRBV7-2, the J call TRBJ2-7; TCRdb indicates TRBD1, and absent DNA this call remains unverified. Germline CDR1 and CDR2: SGHTA and FQGNSA. The CDR3 has 15 amino acids.

The chain recombines TRBV3-1 with TRBJ2-1; the D call of TRBD2 rests on TCRdb alone, since no DNA is present to check it. CDR1 and CDR2 (germline): LGHDT, YNNKEL (reference sequence). CDR3 size: 18 residues. CDR3 protein: CASSQASTGGPLGNEQFF.

The V and J genes are TRBV6-4 and TRBJ2-1; without DNA, the TCRdb call of TRBD1 cannot be checked. The V gene's germline CDR1 is MRHNA and CDR2 SNTAGT. The CDR3 length is 15 residues. CDR3 protein: CASSVGGTGWDEQFF.

The chain carries TRBV7-9 and TRBJ2-7; TCRdb selects TRBD2, and the lack of DNA leaves this call unchecked. Germline assignment: CDR1 SEHNR and CDR2 FQNEAQ (reference sequence). The CDR3 runs to 15 residues. CDR3 sequence reads: CASSLLAGGFYEQYF.

The chain is built from TRBV3-1 and TRBJ1-1. This CDR3 contains 12 residues. Per germline, CDR1 LGHDT and CDR2 YNNKEL (reference sequence). CDR3 region: CASTIRDSEAFF.

The chain recombines TRBV6-1 with TRBJ1-6; there is no DNA to check the TCRdb D call of TRBD1. From germline, CDR1 is MNHNS and CDR2 SASEGT. The CDR3 spans 15 residues. CDR3 amino acids: CASSEEQGNNSPLHF.

V is TRBV20-1 and J is TRBJ2-1; TCRdb selects TRBD1, and the lack of DNA leaves this call unchecked. The CDR3 consists of 16 residues. The germline V gene encodes CDR1 DFQATT and CDR2 SNEGSKA (reference sequence). CDR3 loop: CSASPRTGISYNEQFF.

The V and J genes are TRBV23-1 and TRBJ1-5; the TCRdb call, TRBD1, lacks DNA for checking. TRBV23-1 is reported as an ORF; its role is uncertain. The CDR3 covers 17 residues. The CDR3 loop is CASSHRGPKGGNQPQHF.

V and J are TRBV21-1 and TRBJ2-1; the D call of TRBD1 rests on TCRdb alone, since no DNA is present to check it. TRBV21-1 is classified as a pseudogene. The CDR3 consists of 15 residues. The CDR3 reads CASLYWKGRYNEQFF.

The CDR3 sequence: CASSIGGEVETQYF. The V and J genes are TRBV7-9 and TRBJ2-5; without DNA, the TCRdb call of TRBD2 cannot be checked. CDR3 length: 14 amino acids. CDR1 and CDR2 (germline): SEHNR, FQNEAQ (reference sequence).

The genes are TRBV19 and TRBJ1-5; the TRBD1 assignment by TCRdb is unverifiable without DNA. This CDR3 spans 16 amino acids. Germline CDR1 and CDR2: LNHDA and SQIVND (reference sequence). CDR3 residues: CASSSLEPTGNQPQHF.

The CDR3 loop is CASSFSGVSYEQYF. V usage is TRBV27 and J usage is TRBJ2-7; the D gene TCRdb calls, TRBD1, cannot be checked with no DNA. Germline V lookup: CDR1 MNHEY, CDR2 SMNVEV (reference sequence). This CDR3 has 14 amino acids.

The chain joins TRBV5-1 to TRBJ2-3. Per the germline V gene, CDR1 is SGHRS and CDR2 is YFSETQ. The CDR3 totals 14 residues. CDR3 region: CASSLALSGDTQYF.

V gene TRBV12-3 or TRBV12-4 combines with J gene TRBJ1-5; with no DNA, the TCRdb D assignment of TRBD1 cannot be verified. The CDR3 runs to 14 residues. The CDR3 spells CASSSGQGGQPQHF.

The V and J genes are TRBV29-1 and TRBJ2-7; the TCRdb D gene call, TRBD2, has no DNA to confirm it. The CDR3 runs 13 residues. CDR1 and CDR2 (germline): SQVTM, ANQGSEA. CDR3 region: CSTRQGPENEQYF.

V gene TRBV7-8 combines with J gene TRBJ2-7; TCRdb indicates TRBD2, and absent DNA this call remains unverified. CDR3 length equals 16 residues. From germline, CDR1 is SGHVS and CDR2 FQNEAQ. The CDR3 loop is CASSPEGGGSSYEQYF. Full variable domain (remainder filled in from reference TRBV7-8 and TRBJ2-7): GAGVSQSPRYKVAKRGQDVALRCDPISGHVSLFWYQQALGQGPEFLTYFQNEAQLDKSGLPSDRFFAERPEGSVSTLKIQRTQQEDSAVYLCASSPEGGGSSYEQYFGPGTRLTVT.

Here the CDR3 reads CASSVGAANTGELFF. The gene calls are TRBV10-2 and TRBJ2-2; TCRdb names TRBD1, which stays unverified in the absence of DNA. The CDR3 spans 15 residues. Germline V gives CDR1 WSHSY, CDR2 SAAADI.